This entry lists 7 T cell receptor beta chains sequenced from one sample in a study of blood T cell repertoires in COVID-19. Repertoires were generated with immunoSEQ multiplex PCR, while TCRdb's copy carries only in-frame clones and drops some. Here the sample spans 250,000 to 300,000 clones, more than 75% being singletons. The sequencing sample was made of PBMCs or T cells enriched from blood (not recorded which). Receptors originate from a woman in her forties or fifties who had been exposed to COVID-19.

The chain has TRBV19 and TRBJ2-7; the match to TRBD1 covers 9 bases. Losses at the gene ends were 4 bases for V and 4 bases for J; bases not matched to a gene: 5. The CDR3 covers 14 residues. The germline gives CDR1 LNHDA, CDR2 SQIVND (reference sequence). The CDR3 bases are TGTGCCAGTAGTAGGACAGGGGTCAAGTACGAGCAGTACTTC. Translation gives CASSRTGVKYEQYF.

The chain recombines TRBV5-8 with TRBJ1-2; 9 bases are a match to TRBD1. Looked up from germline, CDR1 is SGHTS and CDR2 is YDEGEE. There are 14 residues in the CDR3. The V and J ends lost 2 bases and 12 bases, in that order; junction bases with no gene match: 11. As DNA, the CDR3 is TGTGCCAGCAGCTTCCTCAGACAGGGGGGCCGTAACACCTTC. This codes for CASSFLRQGGRNTF. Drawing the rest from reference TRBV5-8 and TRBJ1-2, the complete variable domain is EAGVTQSPTHLIKTRGQQATLRCSPISGHTSVYWYQQALGLGLQFLLWYDEGEERNRGNFPPRFSGRQFPNYSSELNVNALELEDSALYLCASSFLRQGGRNTFGSGTRLTVV.

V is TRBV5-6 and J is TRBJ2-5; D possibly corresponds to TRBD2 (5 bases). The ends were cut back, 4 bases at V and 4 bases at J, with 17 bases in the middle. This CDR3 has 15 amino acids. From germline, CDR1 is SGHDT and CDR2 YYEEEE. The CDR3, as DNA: TGTGCCAGCAGCCGGTCCTTCGGGATTGCAGAGACCCAGTACTTC. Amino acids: CASSRSFGIAETQYF.

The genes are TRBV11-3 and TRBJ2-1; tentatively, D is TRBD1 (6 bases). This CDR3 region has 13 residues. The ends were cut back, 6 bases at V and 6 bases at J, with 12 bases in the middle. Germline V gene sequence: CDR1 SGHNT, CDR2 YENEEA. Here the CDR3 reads CASSFTGSNEQFF. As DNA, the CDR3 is TGTGCCAGCAGTTTTACAGGGAGCAATGAGCAGTTCTTC.

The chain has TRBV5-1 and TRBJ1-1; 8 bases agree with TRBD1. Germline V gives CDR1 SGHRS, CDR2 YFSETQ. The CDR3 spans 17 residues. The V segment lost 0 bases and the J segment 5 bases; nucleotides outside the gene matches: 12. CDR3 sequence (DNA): TGCGCCAGCAGCTTGGGAACTACCAGGGGGCGGGGGACTGAAGCTTTCTTT. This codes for CASSLGTTRGRGTEAFF.

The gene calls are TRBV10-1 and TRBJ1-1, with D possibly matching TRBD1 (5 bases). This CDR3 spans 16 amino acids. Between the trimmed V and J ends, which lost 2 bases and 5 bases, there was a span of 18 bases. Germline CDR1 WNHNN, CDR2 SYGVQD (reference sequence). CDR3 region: CASSEEQVAPGTEAFF. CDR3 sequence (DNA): TGCGCCAGCAGTGAGGAACAGGTCGCCCCCGGGACTGAAGCTTTCTTT.

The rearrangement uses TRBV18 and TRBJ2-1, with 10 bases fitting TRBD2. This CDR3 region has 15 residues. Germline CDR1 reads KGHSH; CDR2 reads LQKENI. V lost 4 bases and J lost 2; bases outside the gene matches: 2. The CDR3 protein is CASSRTSGTYNEQFF. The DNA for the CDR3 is TGTGCCAGCTCACGGACTAGCGGAACCTACAATGAGCAGTTCTTC.